Described below is a single TCR beta chain sequence and its context. It lacks a known antigen. No quality values exist for individual bases; no much larger clone is one base distant. The entry originates in a study of cytomegalovirus exposure and HLA in healthy donors (TCRdb year 2017). About the study as a whole: An earlier analysis of some 500 of the donors reported roughly 300 Gb of sequence data and some 120 million unique TCR beta sequences from about 179 million T cells. An early release covering roughly 580 HLA-typed donors comprised approximately 290 gigabases of sequencing data and roughly 85 million unique TCR sequences. Of the approximately 400 genotyped donors, 65% to 90% fell in the genetic ancestry cluster associated with self-reported Caucasian donors. The study was designed to test whether signatures of past pathogen exposure could be identified by cataloging public T cell receptors. Using immunosequencing, the study profiled T cell repertoires from 640 or so subjects and related those repertoires to cytomegalovirus serostatus. In addition to the first cohort of 650 to 800 subjects, a separate validation cohort of 120 different subjects was used. The study combined high-throughput TCR immunosequencing, statistical association of individual TCRs with disease status, and machine learning to predict cytomegalovirus infection status. A later analysis re-analyzed previously published TCR beta repertoires from roughly 630 donors and added high-resolution HLA genotyping to study TCR occurrence patterns. Rather than using new phenotypic data, the later analysis identified candidate immune exposures from TCR beta sequences and from how often those sequences occurred across donors. An earlier analysis of about 620 of the donors applied high-throughput TCR beta sequencing to assess whether each TCR beta V gene segment acted as functional or pseudogenic. Alongside the repertoire data, information on donor age, sex, ethnicity and CMV serostatus was compiled. A later genetic analysis used genome-wide SNP genotypes for about three fifths of the 666 donors, treating that subset as a discovery cohort. All discovery cohort repertoires had been generated on a single sequencing platform. Class I and class II HLA loci were covered by the typing at four-digit resolution. The number of typed donors differed by locus: roughly 629-630 for A, B, C, DRB1 and DQB1; 500 to 550 for DQA1; approximately 600 for DPA1; and roughly 490 for DPB1. Roughly five DR-DQ haplotypes were handled as single units for association and clustering because linkage in the cohort was strong. Among about 400 genotyped donors of the cohort, an average of about 240,000 unique TCR beta nucleotide sequences was sequenced per donor, of which roughly 18% were non-productive. General conclusions and limits of the study: Compared with the roughly 670-donor mean, donors in an Asian-associated ancestry cluster had fewer N-insertions in productive TCRs, according to a later genetic analysis. Because counts were too low, seventeen rarely observed V segments, including chromosome 9 orphons, were left out of the earlier analysis of approximately 580 of the donors. For the cohort, immune exposure information was limited to CMV serostatus. Strong co-occurrence of HLA alleles, especially DR and DQ, made assigning TCR associations to individual alleles difficult. Across donors, most TCR sequences were observed very rarely, whereas some public TCRs were present in many individuals. Compared with equally common non-associated chains, HLA-associated TCR beta chains in a later analysis were more clonally expanded and had lower generation probabilities. A later analysis reported that several top co-occurrence clusters appeared linked to parvovirus B19, influenza, CMV and Epstein-Barr virus. A later analysis found that most CMV-associated TCR beta chains appeared HLA-restricted, with HLA associations seemingly driven largely by CMV exposure. A further reported finding was that TCR beta sequences accurately predicted the HLA-A and HLA-B alleles for most subjects in the first cohort. It was suggested by the authors that the approach could potentially be generalized to other disease states and immunological phenotypes. Sequencing depth was assumed to be roughly uniform across donors in the presence/absence analyses, though that assumption may not hold. At a false discovery rate of 0.05, a later analysis linked 15,000 to 20,000 TCR beta sequences to specific HLA alleles. Cytomegalovirus status was reported to be diagnosed by the classifier with high specificity and sensitivity in both the original and validation cohorts. In the study, approximately 160 TCR beta chains were listed as associated with cytomegalovirus. V-gene and J-gene trimming of TCR beta chains was associated with a missense DCLRE1C variant in a later genetic analysis, and the association was replicated in an independent cohort. In this cohort, only TCR beta chains were sequenced, and detectable features were limited by the absence of alpha or paired-chain data. According to a later analysis, TCR association rates differed among HLA loci, with DRB1 alleles showing the most associated TCRs and HLA-C alleles showing the fewest. Correlated functional status among segregating V segments might reflect linkage disequilibrium, but an unknown experimental factor could not be ruled out. In an earlier analysis of some 540 of the donors, most TCR beta V segments appeared in productive rearrangements about 87% or about 30% of the time, broadly matching IMGT annotations. Because HLA typing was unavailable for some donors at each locus, only the typed subset was used in association tests. The sequencing pipeline was judged likely to have produced a cluster of highly shared sequence variants as a technical artifact. A few of the identified cytomegalovirus-associated TCR beta chains were confirmed in vitro to be specific for cytomegalovirus antigens.

In total, fewer than 750 healthy bone marrow donors made up the cohort. At the time of sampling, every cohort member was nominally healthy, though immune exposures that went unrecorded were likely present. The donor tested CMV seronegative and was one of the 352 seronegative cohort members. Each donor provided a peripheral blood sample, and peripheral blood mononuclear cells were used for TCR beta sequencing. Genomic DNA extraction from the blood cell samples was performed with the Qiagen DNeasy Blood Extraction Kit. The library was produced with the immunoSEQ multiplex PCR assay. The multiplex PCR relied on a mix of 60 forward primers for TCR Vbeta segments and 13 reverse primers for TCR Jbeta segments. A multiplex PCR assay on genomic DNA amplified the CDR3 region of rearranged TCR beta genes. The Illumina HiSeq System was used to sequence the amplified TCR beta libraries as 87-base-pair reads. The original methods were these. A later analysis counted tens of millions of unique TCR beta chains across the 500 to 850 repertoires, and roughly 9.9 million of these chains were shared by at least two donors. To remove PCR and sequencing errors, raw reads were error-corrected and collapsed into unique sequences using a nearest-neighbor algorithm that merged closely related sequences. Alignment of CDR3 sequences to IMGT reference sequences was used to assign V, D and J gene segments. For a sequence to be retained, a match of at least six nucleotides was required to both a V gene segment and a J gene segment. A rearrangement counted as productive if the CDR3 had no stop codons and remained in frame with V and J, and every other rearrangement counted as non-productive. CDR3 was defined according to IMGT convention as the region running from the second conserved V-encoded cysteine to the conserved J-encoded phenylalanine. Sequences without an unambiguous match to a single V gene segment were excluded from the earlier analysis of a few hundred of the donors. In an earlier analysis of more than 500 of the donors, a V segment was called functional when productive rearrangements were above 56.7%, and segregating when the standard deviation between donors exceeded 5%. To diagnose cytomegalovirus status from the catalog of TCR beta chain sequences, a statistical classification framework was built. V and J gene assignment, in a later analysis, came from comparing TCR nucleotide sequences with IMGT/GENE-DB human TR gene sequences. In a later analysis, CDR3 sequences and most-parsimonious VDJ recombination scenarios were assigned using the TCRdist pipeline. A later analysis defined each TCR beta chain by its CDR3 amino acid sequence plus V-gene family, and excluded reads lacking a unique V-gene family. A later analysis removed nearly 600 highly shared, low-generation-probability nucleotide sequences to deal with suspected cross-contamination and a sequencing artifact. In a later analysis, a clonal expansion index for each public chain was calculated from normalized within-repertoire ranks of inferred template counts. A later analysis computed generation probabilities with a VDJ recombination model fitted to out-of-frame rearrangements, and checked the results against IGoR. Hypergeometric tests were used in a later analysis to score TCR-TCR, TCR-HLA and TCR-CMV co-occurrence, with a repertoire-size bias correction applied to the TCR pairs. False discovery rates were estimated in a later analysis by permuting HLA or CMV assignments 20 times. In a later analysis, co-occurring TCRs were grouped using DBSCAN, with TCRdist sequence similarity added in when clustering inside HLA-allele-positive subsets. Repertoires with fewer than 30,000 or more than 120,000 public chains, plus five repertoires with anomalous nucleotide sharing, were excluded from co-occurrence clustering. TCRdb holds this immuneACCESS table with in-frame rearrangements only. Some clones are missing; in checked studies, unresolved V genes explain under half, and the rest has no known cause. V, J and clone size are those of that table, while D and trimming were read from the DNA. Within this sample are more than 90,000 clones, with 60% to 75% of them counted one time only. 8% to 13% of the sample lies in the top ten.

The sequence was obtained from a man aged 45-60 years in good health and CMV-seronegative. The source material was PBMCs.

The CDR3 is CASSPGQGLSYEQYF. The DNA reads TGTGCCAGCTCACCGGGACAGGGTCTCTCCTACGAGCAGTACTTC. The V gene is TRBV18 and the J gene is TRBJ2-7, with TRBD1 identical over 9 junction bases. The CDR3 sequence holds 15 residues, the cysteine and phenylalanine included. The DNA shown is the 45-base CDR3, in frame from base 1. Relative to germline, V is missing 3 bases and J is missing 0 bases, with 3 bases of the junction outside any gene match. Per the germline V gene, KGHSH is the CDR1 and LQKENI is the CDR2.